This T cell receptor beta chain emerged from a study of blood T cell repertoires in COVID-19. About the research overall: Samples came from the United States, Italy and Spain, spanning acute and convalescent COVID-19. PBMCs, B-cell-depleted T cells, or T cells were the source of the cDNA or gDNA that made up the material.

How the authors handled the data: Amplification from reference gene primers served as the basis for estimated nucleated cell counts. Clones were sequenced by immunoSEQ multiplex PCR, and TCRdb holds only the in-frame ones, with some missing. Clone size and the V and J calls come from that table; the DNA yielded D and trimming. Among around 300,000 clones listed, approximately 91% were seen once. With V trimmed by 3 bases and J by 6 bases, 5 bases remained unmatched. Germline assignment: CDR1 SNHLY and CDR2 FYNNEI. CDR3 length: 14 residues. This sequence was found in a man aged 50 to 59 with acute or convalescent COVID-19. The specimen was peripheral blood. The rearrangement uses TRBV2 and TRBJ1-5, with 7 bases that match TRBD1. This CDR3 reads CASSEEGAGQPQHF. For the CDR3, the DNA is TGTGCCAGCAGTGAGGAGGGGGCCGGTCAGCCCCAGCATTTT. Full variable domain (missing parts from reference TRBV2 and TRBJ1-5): EPEVTQTPSHQVTQMGQEVILRCVPISNHLYFYWYRQILGQKVEFLVSFYNNEISEKSEIFDDQFSVERPDGSNFTLKIRSTKLEDSAMYFCASSEEGAGQPQHFGDGTRLSIL.